This T cell receptor (beta chain) is drawn from a study of T-cell reconstitution after alpha-beta-depleted transplantation in children. The length of the CDR3 is 14 residues. Germline lookup yields CDR1 DFQATT and CDR2 SNEGSKA (reference sequence). The V gene lost 2 bases and the J gene lost 4 bases, with 14 bases spanning the gap. General study results and limits: One year post-transplant, T-cell counts and diversity were largely derived from T cells produced anew. Roughly two months post-transplant, alpha-beta T cells reportedly originated from several hundred graft clones that had expanded. Recipient T cells and thymic progenitors that survived were the source of the high TCRbeta diversity seen at day 60 in some patients.

As to this clonotype: Its antigen is unidentified.

Preparation of the TCRbeta library used unique molecular identifiers. TCRdb itself ran the PCR reads through MiXCR, one entry per CDR3 protein. The repertoire holds hundreds of thousands of distinct CDR3 sequences, with roughly 25% as singletons. Sequenced material: PBMCs, taken before TCRalphabeta/CD19-depleted stem cell transplant. This sequence originates from a girl aged 2 to 10 with Fanconi anemia, due to receive a stem cell transplant. V and J are TRBV20-1 and TRBJ1-2; perhaps TRBD1 as D (6 bases). The CDR3 region is CSARRQVRGYGYTF. The CDR3 DNA sequence: TGCAGTGCTAGAAGACAGGTCCGAGGCTATGGCTACACCTTC.